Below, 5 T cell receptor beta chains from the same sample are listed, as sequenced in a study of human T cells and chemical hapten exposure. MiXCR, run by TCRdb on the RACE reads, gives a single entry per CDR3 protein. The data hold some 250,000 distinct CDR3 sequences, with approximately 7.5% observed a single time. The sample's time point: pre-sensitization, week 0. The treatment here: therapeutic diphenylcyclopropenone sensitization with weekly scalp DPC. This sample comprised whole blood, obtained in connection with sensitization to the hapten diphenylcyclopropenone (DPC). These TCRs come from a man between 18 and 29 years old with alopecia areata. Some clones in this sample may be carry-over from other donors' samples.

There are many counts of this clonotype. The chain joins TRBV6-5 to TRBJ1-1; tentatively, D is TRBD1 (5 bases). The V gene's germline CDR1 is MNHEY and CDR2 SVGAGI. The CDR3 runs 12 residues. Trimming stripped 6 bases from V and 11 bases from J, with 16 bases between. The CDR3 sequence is CASRGQGLRAFF. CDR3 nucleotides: TGTGCCAGCAGAGGCCAGGGCCTTCGGGCTTTCTTT.

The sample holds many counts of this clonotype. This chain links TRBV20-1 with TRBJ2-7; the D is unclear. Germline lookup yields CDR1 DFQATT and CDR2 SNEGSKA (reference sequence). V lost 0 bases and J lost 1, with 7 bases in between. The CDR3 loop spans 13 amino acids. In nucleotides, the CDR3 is TGCAGTGCTAGAGAGCAGTCTTCCTACGAGCAGTACGTC. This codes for CSAREQSSYEQYV.

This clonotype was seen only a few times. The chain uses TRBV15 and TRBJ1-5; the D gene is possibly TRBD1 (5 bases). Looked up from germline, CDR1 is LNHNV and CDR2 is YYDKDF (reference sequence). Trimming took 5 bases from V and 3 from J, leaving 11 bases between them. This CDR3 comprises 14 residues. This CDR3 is CATSGRQLNQPQHF. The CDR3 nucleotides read TGTGCCACCAGCGGAAGACAGCTCAATCAGCCCCAGCATTTT.

CDR3 DNA: TGCGCCAGCAGCCGGGACAGGGGGCTGGTAGGCTACACCTTC. This encodes CASSRDRGLVGYTF. The chain combines TRBV4-3 with TRBJ1-2, with 12 bases aligning to TRBD1. This CDR3 region has 14 residues. V lost 4 bases to trimming and J lost 8 bases; unmatched junction nucleotides: 5. In germline, CDR1 is LGHNA, CDR2 YSLEER.

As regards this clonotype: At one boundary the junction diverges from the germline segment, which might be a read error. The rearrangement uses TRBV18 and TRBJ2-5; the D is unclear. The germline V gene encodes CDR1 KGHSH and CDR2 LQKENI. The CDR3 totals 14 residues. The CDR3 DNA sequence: TGTGCCAGCCCACCACCTCCGGTTGAAGAGACCCAGTACTTC. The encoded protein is CASPPPPVEETQYF. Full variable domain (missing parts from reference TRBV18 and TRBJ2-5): NAGVMQNPRHLVRRRGQEARLRCSPMKGHSHVYWYRQLPEEGLKFMVYLQKENIIDESGMPKERFSAEFPKEGPSILRIQQVVRGDSAAYFCASPPPPVEETQYFGPGTRLLVL.